The 6 T cell receptor beta chains listed next were all sequenced from one sample in a study of control samples from healthy donors and cancer patients. Libraries were prepared by immunoSEQ multiplex PCR; TCRdb keeps only in-frame clonotypes and omits some of them. The sample comprises tens of thousands of clones, about four fifths of which are singletons, and approximately 38% rests with the top ten. Sequences were obtained from PBMCs. These TCRs come from a man aged 65-85 years with lung cancer.

This chain uses TRBV6-2 or TRBV6-3 with TRBJ1-2, with a weak D call TRBD1 (5 bases). CDR1 MNHEY and CDR2 SVGEGT come from the germline V gene. The V end lost 4 bases, the J end lost 7 bases, and 7 bases lay between the germline ends. The length of the CDR3 is 11 residues. The CDR3 here is CASSWDGGYTF. CDR3 nucleotide sequence: TGTGCCAGCAGTTGGGACGGTGGCTACACCTTC.

This clone showed up just once. V gene TRBV3-1 (or the pseudogene TRBV3-2) combines with J gene TRBJ2-2; D is undetermined. Trimming pared 3 bases from V and 0 bases from J, leaving 5 bases between. The CDR3 is made up of 14 amino acids. In germline, CDR1 is LGHDT, CDR2 YNNKEL (reference sequence). CDR3 nucleotide sequence: TGTGCCAGCAGCCAGTCTTCGAACACCGGGGAGCTGTTTTTT. Its protein is CASSQSSNTGELFF.

The chain joins TRBV19 to TRBJ2-7; no reliable D call. From germline, CDR1 is LNHDA and CDR2 SQIVND (reference sequence). CDR3 length: 15 amino acids. V was pared by 5 bases and J by 1 base, with 15 bases between. The CDR3 reads CASSPSRAQSYEQYF. CDR3 DNA sequence: TGTGCCAGTAGTCCCTCACGGGCGCAGTCCTACGAGCAGTACTTC.

The V gene is TRBV11-2, the J gene TRBJ2-1; 7 bases are shared with TRBD1. Per germline, CDR1 SGHAT and CDR2 FQNNGV. V shed 5 bases and J 2 bases; nucleotides not matched to a gene: 6. This CDR3 contains 15 residues. The CDR3 DNA follows: TGTGCCAGCAGCCGTGGACAGGACCCCTACAATGAGCAGTTCTTC. This sequence encodes CASSRGQDPYNEQFF.

The chain carries TRBV15 and TRBJ2-2; no definite D call. CDR1 LNHNV and CDR2 YYDKDF come from the germline V gene (reference sequence). CDR3 size: 17 residues. The V and J ends lost 4 bases and 6 bases respectively, with 21 bases between them. CDR3 DNA: TGTGCCACCAGCACTATAACCTCCGGTAGGGTAGCCGGGGAGCTGTTTTTT. It yields the protein CATSTITSGRVAGELFF.

V gene TRBV15 combines with J gene TRBJ2-7, with TRBD1 matching 9 bases. After removal of 5 bases from V and 2 bases from J, the junction contained 7 bases not matched to a gene. CDR3 length: 15 amino acids. In germline, CDR1 is LNHNV, CDR2 YYDKDF (reference sequence). CDR3 nucleotides: TGTGCCACCAGCTCCGGGACAGGGATGACCTACGAGCAGTACTTC. Residues: CATSSGTGMTYEQYF.